Listed below are T cell receptor beta chains from one sample, sequenced in a study of regulatory T cells in long-lasting Graves disease. TCRdb independently ran MiXCR on the multiplex PCR reads; one entry per CDR3 protein. The profile shows 580,000 or so distinct CDR3 sequences, roughly 16% of them singletons. The data were also submitted as part of a second study, on T cells in Graves' hyperthyroidism and ophthalmopathy.

The starting material was peripheral blood mononuclear cells (PBMCs), obtained at new diagnosis, from a patient treated with antithyroid drugs. The receptors were sampled from a man between 18 and 35 years old with Graves disease. The CDR3 runs from the conserved cysteine through the conserved F or W. The D gene is left open where the match is weak. For some rows the clone size is stated as once, few or many, or as a class when expanded; others skip it.

TRBV3-1	TRBJ2-7	NA	NA	CASVDSPAGEQYF	TGTGCCAGCGTGGACAGTCCCGCGGGGGAGCAGTACTTC
TRBV6-5	TRBJ1-4	NA	NA	CASSYSLGEKLFF	TGTGCCAGCAGTTACTCGCTAGGGGAAAAACTGTTTTTT
TRBV6-2/TRBV6-3	TRBJ2-1	many	NA	CASSYSRDWGYEQFF	TGTGCCAGCAGTTACTCTCGGGACTGGGGTTATGAGCAGTTCTTC
TRBV7-9	TRBJ1-1	NA	TRBD1	CASSPGDRGSNTEAFF	TGTGCCAGCTCGCCGGGGGACAGGGGTTCGAACACTGAAGCTTTCTTT
TRBV6-5	TRBJ1-2	NA	NA	CASSLQGYYGYTF	TGTGCCAGCAGTTTACAGGGCTACTATGGCTACACCTTC
TRBV6-2/TRBV6-3	TRBJ2-7	few	NA	CASSLGGDRLTTYEQYF	TGTGCCAGCAGCTTGGGTGGGGACCGACTTACTACCTACGAGCAGTACTTC
TRBV28	TRBJ2-3	few	NA	CASSPQETRYF	TGTGCCAGCAGTCCCCAGGAGACCCGGTACTTC
TRBV20-1	TRBJ2-7	NA	TRBD2	CSAREGTSGAYEQYF	TGCAGTGCTAGAGAGGGGACTAGCGGGGCCTACGAGCAGTACTTC
TRBV7-3	TRBJ2-1	many	NA	CASSIGVNEQFF	TGTGCCAGCAGCATAGGGGTAAATGAGCAGTTCTTC
TRBV18	TRBJ2-2	NA	TRBD2	CASSPLAGVSSGELFF	TGTGCCAGCTCACCACTAGCGGGAGTCTCTTCCGGGGAGCTGTTTTTT
TRBV2	TRBJ2-7	many	NA	CASSPWLGGAREQYF	TGTGCCAGCAGTCCATGGTTGGGGGGGGCGCGGGAGCAGTACTTC
TRBV10-3	TRBJ1-1	many	NA	CAISESTEGGTEAFF	TGTGCCATCAGTGAGTCGACCGAGGGTGGCACTGAAGCTTTCTTT
TRBV10-3	TRBJ2-4	many	NA	CATTRDAKNIQYF	TGTGCCACAACCAGGGATGCCAAAAACATTCAGTACTTC
TRBV6-2/TRBV6-3	TRBJ2-7	many	NA	CASLSRDARTYEQYF	TGTGCCAGCCTCTCCCGGGACGCCCGAACTTACGAGCAGTACTTC
TRBV9	TRBJ2-3	NA	NA	CASSVGGGYTDTQYF	TGTGCCAGCAGCGTAGGAGGGGGATACACAGATACGCAGTATTTT
TRBV20-1	TRBJ2-1	NA	NA	CSARDNKGSANEQFF	TGCAGTGCTAGAGATAATAAGGGTTCCGCCAATGAGCAGTTCTTC
TRBV5-6	TRBJ2-1	few	NA	CASSEVLPYNEQFF	TGTGCCAGCAGCGAAGTACTTCCTTACAATGAGCAGTTCTTC
TRBV20-1	TRBJ2-7	many	TRBD1	CSARWTGGDEQYF	TGCAGTGCTAGATGGACAGGGGGCGACGAGCAGTACTTC
TRBV7-9	TRBJ2-4	few	NA	CASSPRDRGIQYF	TGTGCCAGCAGCCCCCGTGATCGGGGCATTCAGTACTTC
TRBV19	TRBJ2-2	NA	NA	CASNTGFSGTGELFF	TGTGCCAGTAACACAGGGTTCAGCGGCACCGGGGAGCTGTTTTTT
TRBV7-9	TRBJ2-1	few	TRBD2	CASKPGLASNEQFF	TGTGCCAGCAAGCCGGGACTAGCGTCAAATGAGCAGTTCTTC
TRBV28	TRBJ2-5	many	NA	CASSLGGQLETQYF	TGTGCCAGCAGTTTGGGGGGACAGTTGGAGACCCAGTACTTC
TRBV14	TRBJ1-2	few	TRBD1	CASSPDAGGIGGYTF	TGTGCCAGCAGCCCGGATGCAGGGGGTATAGGAGGCTACACCTTC
TRBV7-9	TRBJ2-1	few	NA	CASSPLGRDSYNEQFF	TGTGCCAGCAGCCCCCTCGGACGGGACTCCTACAATGAGCAGTTCTTC
TRBV7-8	TRBJ2-7	NA	NA	CASSVRGGPTPPYEQYF	TGTGCCAGCAGCGTTCGAGGCGGGCCCACCCCCCCCTACGAGCAGTACTTC
TRBV3-1	TRBJ2-2	many	NA	CASSPRRLPSNTGELFF	TGTGCCAGCAGCCCGCGCCGGTTGCCCTCGAACACCGGGGAGCTGTTTTTT
TRBV30	TRBJ1-1	many	NA	CAWSENRAAFF	TGTGCCTGGAGTGAGAACCGAGCAGCTTTCTTT
TRBV5-1	TRBJ1-4	NA	NA	CASSLNWRGGEKLFF	TGCGCCAGCAGCTTGAATTGGAGGGGAGGTGAAAAACTGTTTTTT
TRBV11-2	TRBJ2-1	many	NA	CASSWRDSYNEQFF	TGTGCCAGCAGTTGGCGGGACTCTTACAATGAGCAGTTCTTC
TRBV28	TRBJ2-1	many	TRBD2	CASRRAGGLSYNEQFF	TGTGCCAGCAGAAGAGCGGGAGGTTTATCCTACAATGAGCAGTTCTTC
TRBV2	TRBJ2-2	NA	TRBD1	CASRRDRGEYRELFF	TGTGCCAGCAGGAGGGACAGGGGGGAATACCGGGAGCTGTTTTTT
TRBV5-1	TRBJ2-3	NA	TRBD2	CASGGAGGRDTQYF	TGCGCCAGCGGGGGAGCGGGAGGTCGGGATACGCAGTATTTT
TRBV6-1	TRBJ2-7	NA	NA	CASSEGFGLSYEQYF	TGTGCCAGCAGTGAGGGCTTCGGACTATCCTACGAGCAGTACTTC
TRBV6-1	TRBJ2-2	many	NA	CATSTGELFF	TGTGCCACCAGTACCGGGGAGCTGTTTTTT
TRBV18	TRBJ2-7	many	NA	CASSPPGRIDYEQYF	TGTGCCAGCTCACCTCCGGGACGGATAGACTACGAGCAGTACTTC
TRBV30	TRBJ2-3	many	NA	CAGSRGVVADTQYF	TGTGCCGGATCCAGGGGAGTAGTGGCAGATACGCAGTATTTT
TRBV6-2/TRBV6-3	TRBJ1-6	many	NA	CASSYAVFLGPGTGNSPLHF	TGTGCCAGCAGTTACGCGGTCTTCTTAGGGCCGGGAACTGGGAATTCACCCCTCCACTTT
TRBV20-1	TRBJ2-5	few	TRBD2	CSARDWTSGRAGETQYF	TGCAGTGCTAGAGATTGGACTAGCGGGAGGGCGGGGGAGACCCAGTACTTC
TRBV6-1	TRBJ2-1	many	NA	CASSDPGQNEQFF	TGTGCCAGCAGCGACCCGGGTCAGAATGAGCAGTTCTTC
TRBV9	TRBJ1-1	NA	NA	CASSVDPGRTNTEAFF	TGTGCCAGCAGCGTAGACCCAGGGAGGACGAACACTGAAGCTTTCTTT
TRBV7-9	TRBJ1-2	NA	NA	CASNSGKPGYTF	TGTGCCAGCAACTCCGGGAAGCCTGGCTACACCTTC
TRBV28	TRBJ2-3	many	TRBD2	CASRTSGTSTDTQYF	TGTGCCAGCAGGACTAGCGGGACGAGCACAGATACGCAGTATTTT